The T cell receptor (beta chain) under discussion was sequenced for a study of T cells in tumors after PD-1 blockade (dated by TCRdb to between 2018 and 2021). Concerning the study at large: Exclusion criteria were prior checkpoint blockade, use of systemic immunosuppressants, or recent radiotherapy or other anti-cancer therapy within 4 weeks. Treatment consisted of either cemiplimab 350 mg every 2 weeks or pembrolizumab 200 mg every 3 weeks. While on anti-PD-1 treatment, some of the patients also continued taking daily vismodegib 150 mg. An average of 113,528 TCR templates (range about 21,000-280,000) and 35,000 to 45,000 unique clonotypes was obtained for peripheral blood samples. Paired single-cell RNA and TCR sequencing was performed on site-matched tumors from BCC or SCC patients before and after anti-PD-1 therapy. To compare clonotypes in blood and tumor, bulk TCR sequencing was done on about 9 peripheral blood samples taken from a few patients. RECIST version 1.1 was used to evaluate clinical response.

The immunoSEQ platform was used for deep TCRbeta sequencing. The authors processed their data as follows. For further analysis, only productive rearrangements were exported from the immunoSEQ Analyzer. T cell phenotypes were assigned to bulk TCRbeta clonotypes by matching the clonotypes to single-cell RNA+TCR-seq clones that had the same TCRbeta sequence. Clone enrichment in tumor was computed as tumor frequency divided by PBMC frequency from bulk TCR sequencing. GLIPH was used to group TCRs into specificity groups, clusters of distinct TCRs likely recognizing common antigens via shared CDR3 motifs. Not all clones reach the TCRdb copy of this immuneACCESS table, which keeps in-frame sequences only. Checked studies attribute under half of the gap to unresolved V genes and leave the rest unexplained. From that table come the V and J calls and clone size; the DNA was used to work out D and trimming. The table for this sample lists 60,000 to 75,000 clones; about 74% of them were counted only once. In total, the top ten clones hold around 4.7% of the sample.

Taken with the paper, the label for time point translates to: after anti-PD-1 therapy. Genomic DNA extracted from tumor biopsies or peripheral blood was used for bulk TCRbeta sequencing, with input ranging from roughly 600 ng to 6,004 ng. Histologically proven advanced or metastatic basal or squamous cell carcinoma was present in all patients, all of whom were poor candidates for surgical resection. The basal cell carcinoma cohort was made up of fewer than 14 patients, and bulk tumor TCR sequencing was performed for roughly 8 of these patients. Summary of the overall study and its limitations: The source of novel T cell clones was not identified and could include lymphoid organs or rare unexpanded clones within the tumor or its periphery. Around 41% of tumor TCR clonotypes were found in blood, and some novel exhausted tumor clones appeared in pre-treatment blood, suggesting peripheral recruitment.

Trimming at the junction amounts to 6 bases on V and 2 bases on J, and the germline ends lie 17 bases apart. Including the terminal cysteine and phenylalanine, the CDR3 comprises 16 residues. Kept here is only the CDR3 DNA, which spans 48 bases and is read in frame from base 1. Looking up the germline V gene yields CDR1 KGHSH and CDR2 LQKENI. Comments on this clone: Its cognate antigen has yet to be identified. Base qualities are missing; no much larger clone stands one base away.

The V and J segments used are TRBV18 and TRBJ1-3; TRBD1 might be the D gene, on 5 matching bases. The sequencing here drew on PBMCs, taken after anti-PD-1 treatment. This clonotype was obtained from a human donor with basal cell carcinoma. The CDR3 region reads CASSPPGRGTGNTIYF. The nucleotides are TGTGCCAGCTCCCCCCCCGGTAGGGGAACTGGAAACACCATATATTTT.